This note documents a single T cell receptor beta chain sequence. The record originates from a study of blood T cell repertoires in COVID-19. Study details: There were acute and convalescent COVID-19 samples, and they came from the United States, Italy and Spain. From T cells, B-cell-depleted T cells, or PBMCs came the material, which was cDNA or gDNA.

The trim removed 8 bases at V and 6 bases at J, leaving 7 bases unmatched. The V gene's germline CDR1 is LNHNV and CDR2 YYDKDF (reference sequence). The CDR3 has 13 amino acids. Authors' analysis steps: Estimation of nucleated cell counts was performed using reference gene primer amplification. Some clones are missing from TCRdb's copy, which holds only in-frame ones; the method was immunoSEQ multiplex PCR. Clone size and the V and J calls come from that table; the DNA yielded D and trimming. The repertoire holds some 150,000 clones, with 70% to 90% as singletons. Specimen: peripheral blood. The clonotype comes from a man aged 40-50 years with acute or convalescent COVID-19. The chain has TRBV15 and TRBJ1-1; the match to TRBD1 covers 9 bases. CDR3 region: CATRGDREAEAFF. The CDR3 nucleotides read TGTGCCACCCGAGGGGACAGGGAAGCTGAAGCTTTCTTT.